Below are 20 T cell receptor beta chains sequenced from a single sample in a study of CD8 T cells in ankylosing spondylitis. Antigen specificity for these receptors is unknown. MiXCR, applied by TCRdb to the 5' RACE reads, yields one record per CDR3 protein. The sample consists of around 140,000 distinct CDR3 sequences, about 15% of them appearing once. Study conclusions and caveats: One TCR beta motif, made up of eight highly homologous variants, appeared characteristic of ankylosing spondylitis blood.

Sequencing used blood, either unsorted or a sorted T cell fraction (not recorded which). The receptor set was obtained from a male donor with ankylosing spondylitis.

This clonotype was detected many times. The V gene is TRBV12-5, the J gene TRBJ1-2, with D unclear. The CDR3 sequence is 13 residues long. Trimming stripped 0 bases from V and 4 bases from J, with 6 bases between. Germline loops: CDR1 LGHNT, CDR2 FRNRAP. CDR3 DNA: TGTGCTAGTGGTTTGGTAGGGCTCTATGGCTACACCTTC. Encoded protein: CASGLVGLYGYTF.

This clonotype was observed a few times. V and J are TRBV7-9 and TRBJ2-7; 10 bases map to TRBD2. The trim removed 5 bases at V and 2 bases at J, leaving 6 bases unmatched. CDR1 and CDR2 (germline): SEHNR, FQNEAQ (reference sequence). The CDR3 contains 15 residues. The CDR3 nucleotides are TGTGCCAGCAGCCCAAGGACTAGCGGAACCTACGAGCAGTACTTC. This sequence encodes CASSPRTSGTYEQYF.

The V gene is TRBV6-2 or TRBV6-3, the J gene TRBJ2-3, with D hard to call. V was shortened by 2 bases and J by 2 bases, with 5 bases between the two germline ends. The CDR3 extends over 13 amino acids. Per the germline V gene, CDR1 is MNHEY and CDR2 is SVGEGT. The CDR3 coding sequence is TGTGCCAGCAGTTACGAAAACACAGATACGCAGTATTTT. This encodes CASSYENTDTQYF.

The V and J genes are TRBV12-3 or TRBV12-4 and TRBJ2-7, with D perhaps matching TRBD1 or TRBD2 (7 bases each). The CDR3 has 15 amino acids. Trimming pared 6 bases from V and 3 bases from J, leaving 18 bases between. CDR3 DNA sequence: TGTGCCAGCAGGGGGTCGACAGGGAGGGTCTACGAGCAGTACTTC. This encodes CASRGSTGRVYEQYF.

This clonotype was found many times. This chain connects TRBV7-9 to TRBJ1-6, with 9 bases matching TRBD1. Trimming removed 6 bases from V and 8 bases from J; junction bases left unmatched: 11. The CDR3 sequence is 16 residues long. The germline V gene encodes CDR1 SEHNR and CDR2 FQNEAQ (reference sequence). The CDR3 DNA is TGTGCCAGCAGAACACATGACAGGGGGGTTGATTCACCCCTCCACTTT. Protein: CASRTHDRGVDSPLHF.

This chain joins TRBV11-2 and TRBJ2-6; 9 nucleotides line up with TRBD2. Germline assignment: CDR1 SGHAT and CDR2 FQNNGV. The CDR3 contains 18 residues. V was pared by 5 bases and J by 0 bases, with 8 bases of the junction left unmatched. CDR3 in DNA: TGTGCCAGCAGCCGACTAGCGGATATGATCTCTGGGGCCAACGTCCTGACTTTC. Its protein product is CASSRLADMISGANVLTF.

This clonotype was seen a few times. This chain connects TRBV4-1 to TRBJ2-2, with D perhaps TRBD2 (5 bases). Germline V gives CDR1 MGHRA, CDR2 YSYEKL. Trimming shortened V by 1 base and J by 8 bases, and 14 bases separated the two germline ends. There are 15 residues in the CDR3. CDR3 sequence: CASSQVLSTGGELFF. CDR3 coding DNA: TGCGCCAGCAGCCAAGTTCTATCCACGGGAGGGGAGCTGTTTTTT.

The chain carries TRBV29-1 and TRBJ2-3, with TRBD2 identical over 14 bases. CDR1 and CDR2 from the germline V gene are SQVTM and ANQGSEA. The CDR3 is 16 residues long. V trimming: 7 bases; J trimming: 4 bases; junction bases outside the gene matches: 10. In DNA form, the CDR3 reads TGCAGCGCCGATGGGACTAGCGGGAGTATCGCAGATACGCAGTATTTT. Translating it yields CSADGTSGSIADTQYF.

This clonotype was recorded a few times. V usage is TRBV27 and J usage is TRBJ2-1; D gene ambiguous. This CDR3 contains 14 residues. Trimming took 3 bases from V and 0 from J, leaving 6 bases between them. CDR1 is MNHEY and CDR2 is SMNVEV in the germline V gene (reference sequence). In DNA form, the CDR3 reads TGTGCCAGCAGTTTGAGAAGCTCCTACAATGAGCAGTTCTTC. Residues: CASSLRSSYNEQFF.

CDR3 residues: CASSFSNIAKNIQYF. CDR3 in DNA: TGCGCCAGCAGCTTTTCAAATATAGCCAAAAACATTCAGTACTTC. V usage is TRBV5-1 and J usage is TRBJ2-4; D call uncertain. Trimming took 2 bases from V and 0 from J, leaving 9 bases between them. CDR3 length: 15 amino acids. Germline CDR1 and CDR2: SGHRS and YFSETQ.

This clonotype was seen a few times. The V gene is TRBV7-8, the J gene TRBJ2-1; D perhaps matches TRBD2 (5 bases). Deletions cut 1 base from V and 4 bases from J, with 14 bases between. The V gene's germline CDR1 is SGHVS and CDR2 FQNEAQ. The CDR3 contains 16 residues. The CDR3 sequence: CASSLERWNFYNEQFF. The DNA of the CDR3 is TGTGCCAGCAGCTTAGAGCGGTGGAACTTTTACAATGAGCAGTTCTTC. Full variable domain (remainder filled in from reference TRBV7-8 and TRBJ2-1): GAGVSQSPRYKVAKRGQDVALRCDPISGHVSLFWYQQALGQGPEFLTYFQNEAQLDKSGLPSDRFFAERPEGSVSTLKIQRTQQEDSAVYLCASSLERWNFYNEQFFGPGTRLTVL.

CDR3 bases: TGTGCCAGCAGCTTTGGCCACACCTACGAGCAGTACTTC. Translated: CASSFGHTYEQYF. This rearrangement joins TRBV7-2 to TRBJ2-7; the D is unclear. From germline, CDR1 is SGHTA and CDR2 FQGNSA. The CDR3 length is 13 residues. V was trimmed by 3 bases and J by 2 bases, leaving 8 bases between them.

The rearrangement uses TRBV19 and TRBJ2-3; tentatively, D is TRBD2 (6 bases). Germline V gene sequence: CDR1 LNHDA, CDR2 SQIVND (reference sequence). This CDR3 is 14 amino acids long. Trimming left V 7 bases short and J 3 bases short, with 14 bases between. The CDR3 here is CASMVKEGTDTQYF. The CDR3 DNA reads TGTGCCAGTATGGTTAAGGAGGGGACAGATACGCAGTATTTT.

V usage is TRBV20-1 and J usage is TRBJ1-1; D remains ambiguous. This CDR3 spans 10 amino acids. The germline gives CDR1 DFQATT, CDR2 SNEGSKA (reference sequence). Trimming removed 6 bases at V and 7 bases at J, with 9 bases between. DNA for the CDR3: TGCAGTGCCCTCGAGAATGAAGCTTTCTTT. Protein: CSALENEAFF.

The chain is built from TRBV20-1 and TRBJ2-1; 14 nucleotides align to TRBD2. With 5 bases clipped from V and 2 bases from J, the junction kept 11 bases outside the gene matches. This CDR3 comprises 18 residues. Germline CDR1 is DFQATT and CDR2 is SNEGSKA (reference sequence). Written as DNA, the CDR3 is TGCAGTGCTCCCCCGGGACTAGCGGGAGAGAGGCCCTACAATGAGCAGTTCTTC. Translated: CSAPPGLAGERPYNEQFF.

CDR3 sequence (DNA): TGTGCCAGCAGCCCCGGGACTAGCGCCGAGACCCAGTACTTC. Protein sequence: CASSPGTSAETQYF. The J gene is TRBJ2-5, the V gene TRBV7-8, with 10 bases matching TRBD2. There are 14 residues in the CDR3. CDR1 and CDR2 from the germline V gene are SGHVS and FQNEAQ. The V gene end was trimmed by 5 bases and the J gene end by 5 bases; junction bases not matched to a gene: 5.

The chain carries TRBV6-2 or TRBV6-3 and TRBJ2-7; 7 bases are shared with TRBD2. Trimming at V came to 2 bases and at J to 4 bases, leaving 5 bases not matched to a gene. The CDR3 is 14 residues long. Germline CDR1 is MNHEY and CDR2 is SVGEGT. The CDR3 region has the DNA TGTGCCAGCAGTTACAAACTAGCGAGATACGAGCAGTACTTC. Amino acids: CASSYKLARYEQYF.

The chain carries TRBV3-1 and TRBJ2-5; D gene ambiguous. From germline, CDR1 is LGHDT and CDR2 YNNKEL (reference sequence). Trimming took 1 base from V and 2 from J, leaving 5 bases between them. There are 13 residues in the CDR3. The CDR3 DNA is TGTGCCAGCAGCCAAGGTCCTCAAGAGACCCAGTACTTC. It is translated as CASSQGPQETQYF.

The table lists this clonotype with a few counts. The V call is TRBV4-1, the J call TRBJ2-3; unclear D gene. The CDR3 consists of 11 residues. V was pared by 8 bases and J by 2 bases, with 5 bases between. CDR1 is MGHRA, CDR2 YSYEKL, per germline. In DNA form, the CDR3 reads TGCGCCAGCGCACTCACAGATACGCAGTATTTT. Its translation is CASALTDTQYF.

The chain employs TRBV11-2 and TRBJ2-3, with TRBD2 matching 9 bases. The V segment lost 5 bases and the J segment 6 bases; nucleotides outside the gene matches: 24. Per the germline V gene, CDR1 is SGHAT and CDR2 is FQNNGV. The CDR3 is 20 residues long. The CDR3 DNA follows: TGTGCCAGCAGCAGGAGATTAGGAACCCCGGGACTAGCAAAGCAGGATACGCAGTATTTT. It codes for CASSRRLGTPGLAKQDTQYF.